Presented here are 30 T cell receptor beta chains from one specimen sequenced in a study of cytomegalovirus exposure and HLA in healthy donors. The primer mix had 60 Vbeta and 13 Jbeta primers. The protocol was immunoSEQ multiplex PCR, while the TCRdb copy is restricted to in-frame clones and leaves out a portion. The sample has approximately 190,000 clones, around 83% seen once; the top ten hold roughly 1.5%. Input material: PBMCs. These receptors were collected from a woman between 18 and 29 years old in good health and CMV-seronegative.

The rearrangement uses TRBV11-2 and TRBJ2-5; 11 positions agree with TRBD1. The CDR3 has 15 amino acids. Unmatched junction bases numbered 2, after V lost 1 base and J lost 4 bases. The germline V gene encodes CDR1 SGHAT and CDR2 FQNNGV. In nucleotides, the CDR3 is TGTGCCAGCAGCTTAGTGGACAGGGGGCCAGAGACCCAGTACTTC. Amino acids: CASSLVDRGPETQYF.

V gene TRBV27 combines with J gene TRBJ2-5; TRBD2 matches 12 bases. The CDR3 contains 15 residues. Losses at the gene ends were 5 bases for V and 4 bases for J; bases not matched to a gene: 5. Germline values: CDR1 MNHEY, CDR2 SMNVEV (reference sequence). The CDR3 sequence: CASSELAGGGETQYF. The DNA for the CDR3 is TGTGCCAGCAGTGAACTAGCGGGAGGAGGAGAGACCCAGTACTTC.

This chain joins TRBV27 and TRBJ2-5, with 10 bases fitting TRBD2. Germline V gene sequence: CDR1 MNHEY, CDR2 SMNVEV (reference sequence). The CDR3 covers 17 residues. V shed 4 bases and J 0 bases; nucleotides not matched to a gene: 8. The CDR3 is CASSSRTSGEYQETQYF. CDR3 DNA: TGTGCCAGCAGTTCGCGGACTAGCGGAGAGTACCAAGAGACCCAGTACTTC.

This clone was counted between two and nine times. The CDR3 sequence is CASSQQGTEAFF. The CDR3 DNA reads TGTGCCAGCAGCCAACAGGGCACTGAAGCTTTCTTT. The chain joins TRBV5-4 to TRBJ1-1; weak D call: TRBD1 (6 bases). The CDR3 extends over 12 amino acids. Germline CDR1 and CDR2: SGHNT and YYREEE (reference sequence). Between the trimmed V and J ends, which lost 4 bases and 4 bases, there was a span of 8 bases.

This chain joins TRBV21-1 and TRBJ2-1; TRBD1 is the table's D call and was not checked against the DNA. TRBV21-1 is termed a pseudogene. This CDR3 has 17 residues. CDR3 in DNA: TGTGCCAGCAGCAAATTCTGCGATGAGACAGGGGGCGATGAGCAGTTCTTC. Its translation is CASSKFCDETGGDEQFF.

V is TRBV7-9 and J is TRBJ1-6; D is unresolved. V was clipped by 5 bases and J by 0 bases, with 14 bases between them. CDR1 is SEHNR and CDR2 is FQNEAQ in the germline V gene (reference sequence). This CDR3 is built from 17 residues. In nucleotides, the CDR3 is TGTGCCAGCAGCGCCACAGCCGTGAGCTCCTATAATTCACCCCTCCACTTT. It is translated as CASSATAVSSYNSPLHF.

The chain links TRBV18 to TRBJ2-3; 7 nucleotides line up with TRBD1. The ends lost 3 bases at V and 4 bases at J; junction bases unmatched: 13. Germline V CDR1 and CDR2: KGHSH, LQKENI. CDR3 size: 17 residues. CDR3 in amino acids: CASSPQGTVRGADTQYF. CDR3 DNA: TGTGCCAGCTCACCGCAAGGGACAGTCCGGGGTGCAGATACGCAGTATTTT. Combining the CDR3 with reference TRBV18 and TRBJ2-3 gives the whole variable domain NAGVMQNPRHLVRRRGQEARLRCSPMKGHSHVYWYRQLPEEGLKFMVYLQKENIIDESGMPKERFSAEFPKEGPSILRIQQVVRGDSAAYFCASSPQGTVRGADTQYFGPGTRLTVL.

The chain couples TRBV11-3 to TRBJ2-3, with D hard to call. The germline gives CDR1 SGHNT, CDR2 YENEEA. Trimming removed 5 bases from V and 2 bases from J, with 5 bases in between. The CDR3 is 12 amino acids. The CDR3 loop is CASSPNTDTQYF. CDR3 bases: TGTGCCAGCAGCCCTAACACAGATACGCAGTATTTT.

Points on this clone: Other DNA sequences in the sample encode the same CDR3. The chain has TRBV14 and TRBJ1-2, with D possibly TRBD1 on 6 matching bases. The CDR3 sequence is 13 residues long. Germline values: CDR1 SGHDN, CDR2 FVKESK. V was pared by 4 bases and J by 2 bases, with 8 bases between. CDR3 in amino acids: CASSPDSNYGYTF. CDR3 nucleotide sequence: TGTGCCAGCAGCCCGGACAGCAACTATGGCTACACCTTC. Based on the CDR3 plus reference TRBV14 and TRBJ1-2, the full variable domain is EAGVTQFPSHSVIEKGQTVTLRCDPISGHDNLYWYRRVMGKEIKFLLHFVKESKQDESGMPNNRFLAERTGGTYSTLKVQPAELEDSGVYFCASSPDSNYGYTFGSGTRLTVV.

The rearrangement joins TRBV28 to TRBJ2-7; a weak D match, TRBD2 (6 bases). The ends were cut back, 5 bases at V and 0 bases at J, with 8 bases in the middle. Germline V CDR1 and CDR2: MDHEN, SYDVKM. This CDR3 has 13 amino acids. CDR3 in amino acids: CASSPGSSYEQYV. The DNA for the CDR3 is TGTGCCAGCAGTCCCGGGAGCTCCTACGAGCAGTACGTC.

This chain joins TRBV6-1 and TRBJ2-7, with D perhaps matching TRBD1 (6 bases). V dropped 6 bases and J dropped 2 bases, with 11 bases sitting between them. This CDR3 has 13 residues. The germline CDR1 and CDR2 sequences are MNHNS and SASEGT. The CDR3 region has the DNA TGTGCCAGCAGCGGACAGTATCCCTACGAGCAGTACTTC. It yields the protein CASSGQYPYEQYF.

This clone was seen a single time. Other DNA variants within this sample encode the same CDR3. The chain recombines TRBV30 with TRBJ1-4; D remains ambiguous. CDR1 is GTSNPN and CDR2 is SVGIG in the germline V gene (reference sequence). This CDR3 region has 13 residues. V dropped 2 bases and J dropped 5 bases, with 9 bases sitting between them. The CDR3, as DNA: TGTGCCTGGAGTCGCCAGGCAAATGAAAAACTGTTTTTT. Its protein is CAWSRQANEKLFF.

In its sample, this clone was seen a few times. The DNA of the CDR3 is TGTGCCATCAGGGAAGGAGGGGTTGCTGAAGCTTTCTTT. This translates into CAIREGGVAEAFF. The V and J genes are TRBV10-3 and TRBJ1-1; the D gene is possibly TRBD1 (5 bases). Germline CDR1 is ENHRY and CDR2 is SYGVKD. V was cut by 6 bases and J by 6 bases, with 14 bases left in between. CDR3 size: 13 residues.

This clone was picked up a small number of times. The genes are TRBV6-5 and TRBJ2-7; 7 bases line up with TRBD2. J lost 11 bases, V lost 0 bases, and 7 bases had no gene match. There are 13 residues in the CDR3. Per germline, CDR1 MNHEY and CDR2 SVGAGI. The CDR3 bases are TGTGCCAGCAGTTACTCGGTGGGGGGGGTCGAGTACTTC. Its protein product is CASSYSVGGVEYF.

V usage is TRBV2 and J usage is TRBJ2-1, with 15 bases that match TRBD2. Looked up from germline, CDR1 is SNHLY and CDR2 is FYNNEI. The length of the CDR3 is 16 residues. The J segment lost 4 bases and the V segment lost 7 bases, leaving 5 bases of the junction unmatched. This chain's CDR3 is CASILGLAGGYNEQFF. The CDR3 nucleotides read TGTGCCAGCATCCTCGGACTAGCGGGAGGGTACAATGAGCAGTTCTTC.

This sequence joins TRBV5-6 and TRBJ2-7; TRBD1 agrees at 10 bases. V shed 1 base, J shed 3 bases, and the junction held 7 bases outside the gene matches. This CDR3 region has 16 residues. The germline V gene has CDR1 SGHDT and CDR2 YYEEEE. The CDR3 spells CASSLIGDRGHYEQYF. In DNA, the CDR3 is TGTGCCAGCAGCTTGATCGGGGACAGGGGACACTACGAGCAGTACTTC.

The rearrangement joins TRBV29-1 to TRBJ1-4, with D possibly being TRBD1 (5 bases). V shed 7 bases and J shed 11 bases, with 20 bases lying between them. This CDR3 spans 13 amino acids. Looked up from germline, CDR1 is SQVTM and CDR2 is ANQGSEA. CDR3 in amino acids: CSAVQEGISKLFF. In DNA form, the CDR3 reads TGCAGCGCCGTACAGGAGGGAATTAGTAAACTGTTTTTT.

The chain carries TRBV30 and TRBJ1-3; TRBD1 agrees at 9 bases. Trimming at V came to 5 bases and at J to 1 base, leaving 12 bases not matched to a gene. There are 17 residues in the CDR3. Germline CDR1 is GTSNPN and CDR2 is SVGIG (reference sequence). CDR3 nucleotide sequence: TGTGCCTGGGACAGGGACAGGGACTCTAATTCTGGAAACACCATATATTTT. It specifies CAWDRDRDSNSGNTIYF.

This chain joins TRBV7-8 and TRBJ2-2, with TRBD2 as a possible D gene (5 bases). Looked up from germline, CDR1 is SGHVS and CDR2 is FQNEAQ. The CDR3 sequence is 15 residues long. Deletions cut 3 bases from V and 4 bases from J, with 12 bases between. The CDR3 region has the DNA TGTGCCAGCAGCTTTGGCCCAGAGGGCACCGGGGAGCTGTTTTTT. It yields the protein CASSFGPEGTGELFF.

The J gene is TRBJ2-1, the V gene TRBV15, with TRBD2 as a possible D gene (5 bases). The CDR3 length is 15 residues. In germline, CDR1 is LNHNV, CDR2 YYDKDF (reference sequence). Trimming took off 7 bases at V and 2 bases at J, with 15 bases between the two ends. The CDR3 reads CATKEGVSPYNEQFF. The CDR3, as DNA: TGTGCCACCAAAGAGGGAGTATCCCCCTACAATGAGCAGTTCTTC.

The chain is built from TRBV28 and TRBJ2-7, with 8 bases identical to TRBD1. The CDR3 covers 11 residues. The junction had 3 bases not matched to a gene; V was cut back by 5 bases and J by 9 bases. Germline loops: CDR1 MDHEN, CDR2 SYDVKM. CDR3 sequence: CASSRGQGQYF. The CDR3 DNA is TGTGCCAGCAGTCGCGGACAGGGGCAGTACTTC.

About this clone: The same CDR3 is also encoded by other DNA sequences in this sample. The chain combines TRBV5-1 with TRBJ1-1; D perhaps matches TRBD1 (6 bases). CDR1 and CDR2 (germline): SGHRS, YFSETQ. This CDR3 spans 13 amino acids. The V end was cut by 8 bases, the J end by 7 bases, with 18 bases between. In DNA form, the CDR3 reads TGCGCCAGTAGCATACCACAGGGCGATGAAGCTTTCTTT. The encoded protein is CASSIPQGDEAFF.

The chain joins TRBV28 to TRBJ2-2, with 9 bases that match TRBD2. With V trimmed by 6 bases and J by 9 bases, 14 bases remained unmatched. There are 16 residues in the CDR3. Germline V gene data show CDR1 as MDHEN and CDR2 as SYDVKM. The CDR3: CASSTRGSGSKRELFF. For the CDR3, the DNA is TGTGCCAGCAGCACCCGGGGTAGCGGGAGCAAAAGGGAGCTGTTTTTT.

This chain joins TRBV11-2 and TRBJ2-5; 14 nucleotides align to TRBD2. V lost 6 bases and J lost 3; bases outside the gene matches: 12. This CDR3 is 18 amino acids long. Germline loops: CDR1 SGHAT, CDR2 FQNNGV. This CDR3 reads CASSPTRVGLAGEETQYF. CDR3 nucleotide sequence: TGTGCCAGCAGTCCCACACGGGTGGGACTAGCGGGAGAAGAGACCCAGTACTTC.

The chain is built from TRBV28 and TRBJ1-2; 7 positions agree with TRBD1. The CDR3 length is 15 residues. Per germline, CDR1 MDHEN and CDR2 SYDVKM. The trim removed 6 bases at V and 4 bases at J, leaving 11 bases unmatched. The CDR3 nucleotides read TGTGCCAGCAGAAACGGGGGGGGACAGAGCTATGGCTACACCTTC. Translating gives CASRNGGGQSYGYTF.

The chain joins TRBV4-3 to TRBJ2-7, with D hard to call. CDR1 is LGHNA and CDR2 is YSLEER in the germline V gene. Trimming took off 0 bases at V and 0 bases at J, with 9 bases between the two ends. This CDR3 is 15 amino acids long. This CDR3 reads CASSQERAHSYEQYF. CDR3 in DNA: TGCGCCAGCAGCCAAGAGCGAGCTCACTCCTACGAGCAGTACTTC.

The CDR3 DNA reads as TGCGCCAGCAGCCAAGATCGACTAGCGGGATGGGATACGCAGTATTTT. Its translation is CASSQDRLAGWDTQYF. The V call is TRBV4-3, the J call TRBJ2-3; 11 positions agree with TRBD2. V trimming: 0 bases; J trimming: 6 bases; junction bases outside the gene matches: 5. The CDR3 extends over 16 amino acids. Germline V gives CDR1 LGHNA, CDR2 YSLEER.

The chain couples TRBV30 to TRBJ2-2, with TRBD2 identical over 10 bases. The CDR3 totals 17 residues. V gave up 0 bases and J gave up 1 base; unmatched junction bases: 5. The V gene's germline CDR1 is GTSNPN and CDR2 SVGIG (reference sequence). CDR3 in DNA: TGTGCCTGGAGTGTAGGACGGACTAGCGGGAACACCGGGGAGCTGTTTTTT. It specifies CAWSVGRTSGNTGELFF.

The V gene is TRBV7-8, the J gene TRBJ1-3; TRBD1 agrees at 11 bases. Germline assignment: CDR1 SGHVS and CDR2 FQNEAQ. The junction had 6 bases not matched to a gene; V was cut back by 5 bases and J by 0 bases. The CDR3 has 17 amino acids. The CDR3 protein is CASSAGQGATSGNTIYF. CDR3 sequence (DNA): TGTGCCAGCAGCGCCGGACAGGGGGCTACCTCTGGAAACACCATATATTTT.

This sequence joins TRBV18 and TRBJ1-1, with TRBD1 identical over 8 bases. The CDR3 sequence is 14 residues long. The V gene's germline CDR1 is KGHSH and CDR2 LQKENI. The V segment lost 3 bases and the J segment 5 bases; nucleotides outside the gene matches: 5. The CDR3 sequence is CASSPRTGRTEAFF. The CDR3 DNA reads as TGTGCCAGCTCACCCCGGACAGGGAGAACTGAAGCTTTCTTT. The whole variable domain, filled in from reference TRBV18 and TRBJ1-1, reads NAGVMQNPRHLVRRRGQEARLRCSPMKGHSHVYWYRQLPEEGLKFMVYLQKENIIDESGMPKERFSAEFPKEGPSILRIQQVVRGDSAAYFCASSPRTGRTEAFFGQGTRLTVV.